The 25 T cell receptor beta chains below were found in one sample sequenced in a study of blood T cell repertoires in COVID-19. Here immunoSEQ multiplex PCR was the method, and the copy in TCRdb shows in-frame clones only, minus some. The sample includes fewer than 600,000 clones, roughly 90% of them seen just once. The sequenced sample was PBMCs or T cells enriched from blood (not recorded which). Receptors were obtained from a woman between 35 and 50 years old who had recovered from COVID-19.

The CDR3 reads CASSEYNEGNQPQHF. CDR3 sequence (DNA): TGTGCCAGCAGTGAATATAACGAGGGCAATCAGCCCCAGCATTTT. The chain couples TRBV25-1 to TRBJ1-5, with D unresolved. This CDR3 is built from 15 residues. Trimming stripped 0 bases from V and 2 bases from J, with 8 bases between. The germline V gene encodes CDR1 MGHDK and CDR2 SYGVNS.

The chain has TRBV2 and TRBJ2-7; D call uncertain. The CDR3 contains 13 residues. Germline V gives CDR1 SNHLY, CDR2 FYNNEI. With 5 bases removed from V and 0 bases from J, the gap between germline ends came to 8 bases. The chain's CDR3 is CASSYLSSYEQYF. In DNA, the CDR3 is TGTGCCAGCAGTTACCTAAGCTCCTACGAGCAGTACTTC.

The DNA of the CDR3 is TGTGCCAGCAGCTTATCCGGGACTACGGGCTACGAGCAGTACTTC. It yields the protein CASSLSGTTGYEQYF. This sequence joins TRBV11-2 and TRBJ2-7, with 7 bases matching TRBD2. The CDR3 is made up of 15 amino acids. V lost 2 bases, J lost 3 bases, and 7 bases stayed unmatched. The germline CDR1 and CDR2 sequences are SGHAT and FQNNGV.

V usage is TRBV11-3 and J usage is TRBJ2-7, with D possibly matching TRBD2 (6 bases). The CDR3 runs to 14 residues. Germline CDR1 reads SGHNT; CDR2 reads YENEEA. The V end was cut by 6 bases, the J end by 6 bases, with 18 bases between. The chain's CDR3 is CASSLTGEIFEQYF. CDR3 DNA: TGTGCCAGCAGTTTAACGGGAGAGATTTTCGAGCAGTACTTC.

The chain is built from TRBV6-2 or TRBV6-3 and TRBJ2-7, with 10 bases lining up with TRBD2. V lost 2 bases to trimming and J lost 2 bases; unmatched junction nucleotides: 3. The CDR3 runs to 15 residues. CDR1 and CDR2 (germline): MNHEY, SVGEGT. The CDR3 region has the DNA TGTGCCAGCAGTTACGGGACTAGCGAGACCTACGAGCAGTACTTC. Residues: CASSYGTSETYEQYF.

The V gene is TRBV7-9, the J gene TRBJ2-5, with TRBD1 identical over 7 bases. The CDR3 has 13 amino acids. Trimming took 5 bases from V and 5 from J; bases not matched to a gene: 5. Germline V lookup: CDR1 SEHNR, CDR2 FQNEAQ (reference sequence). CDR3 amino acids: CASSPTGVETQYF. Written as DNA, the CDR3 is TGTGCCAGCAGCCCAACAGGGGTGGAGACCCAGTACTTC.

V usage is TRBV24-1 and J usage is TRBJ2-1; D uncertain. The ends were cut back, 3 bases at V and 7 bases at J, with 9 bases in the middle. This CDR3 spans 13 amino acids. Looked up from germline, CDR1 is KGHDR and CDR2 is SFDVKD. Written as DNA, the CDR3 is TGTGCCACCAGTGATCAGGTTAGGAATGAGCAGTTCTTC. It yields the protein CATSDQVRNEQFF.

The chain links TRBV7-2 to TRBJ2-2, with a possible D match to TRBD2 (6 bases). The CDR3 runs 13 residues. Trimming cost V 4 bases and J 6 bases, with 9 bases left between them. CDR1 and CDR2 from the germline V gene are SGHTA and FQGNSA. The CDR3: CASSSWRAGELFF. The CDR3 DNA sequence: TGTGCCAGCAGCTCTTGGAGGGCCGGGGAGCTGTTTTTT.

The CDR3 region is CASSLRQGMVEKLFF. The CDR3 nucleotides read TGTGCCAGTAGTCTCAGACAGGGAATGGTTGAAAAACTGTTTTTT. The gene calls are TRBV19 and TRBJ1-4; TRBD1 aligns across 7 bases. J was trimmed by 7 bases and V by 5 bases; bases with no gene match: 10. Germline V lookup: CDR1 LNHDA, CDR2 SQIVND (reference sequence). The CDR3 sequence is 15 residues long.

The chain couples TRBV9 to TRBJ1-6; TRBD1 agrees at 7 bases. The CDR3 spans 16 residues. Germline V CDR1 and CDR2: SGDLS, YYNGEE. V was clipped by 4 bases and J by 4 bases; unmatched bases: 8. This CDR3 reads CASSIGDRAYNSPLHF. The CDR3 DNA reads TGTGCCAGCAGCATCGGCGACAGGGCGTATAATTCACCCCTCCACTTT. The complete variable domain, with remaining parts taken from reference TRBV9 and TRBJ1-6, reads DSGVTQTPKHLITATGQRVTLRCSPRSGDLSVYWYQQSLDQGLQFLIQYYNGEERAKGNILERFSAQQFPDLHSELNLSSLELGDSALYFCASSIGDRAYNSPLHFGNGTRLTVT.

The chain has TRBV7-2 and TRBJ1-5; no firm D call. Germline CDR1 and CDR2: SGHTA and FQGNSA. Trimming stripped 2 bases from V and 1 base from J, with 3 bases between. CDR3 size: 13 residues. The DNA of the CDR3 is TGTGCCAGCAGCTTAAGCAGCAATCAGCCCCAGCATTTT. It specifies CASSLSSNQPQHF.

The J gene is TRBJ2-5, the V gene TRBV5-1; TRBD2 is a possible D gene (6 bases). Trimming stripped 2 bases from V and 0 bases from J, with 11 bases between. The CDR3 consists of 15 residues. Germline V lookup: CDR1 SGHRS, CDR2 YFSETQ. CDR3 nucleotide sequence: TGCGCCAGCAGCTTTCGGGGGACGTACCAAGAGACCCAGTACTTC. Translated: CASSFRGTYQETQYF.

This clone was observed a handful of times. The chain recombines TRBV7-2 with TRBJ2-1; TRBD2 aligns across 13 bases. CDR1 is SGHTA, CDR2 FQGNSA, per germline. The CDR3 totals 18 residues. With 3 bases clipped from V and 6 bases from J, the junction kept 11 bases outside the gene matches. CDR3: CASSFTGTSGMGRNEQFF. The CDR3 DNA sequence: TGTGCCAGCAGCTTCACCGGGACTAGCGGGATGGGTCGCAATGAGCAGTTCTTC.

The chain uses TRBV7-9 and TRBJ2-5, with TRBD2 matching over 9 bases. Trimming at V came to 5 bases and at J to 2 bases, leaving 6 bases not matched to a gene. This CDR3 has 15 residues. CDR1 is SEHNR and CDR2 is FQNEAQ in the germline V gene (reference sequence). The CDR3 DNA reads as TGTGCCAGCAGCCTAATAGCGGGAGAACAAGAGACCCAGTACTTC. Translation: CASSLIAGEQETQYF.

This sequence joins TRBV29-1 and TRBJ2-5; D possibly corresponds to TRBD2 (5 bases). The V end lost 3 bases, the J end lost 4 bases, and 12 bases lay between the germline ends. This CDR3 is 13 amino acids long. Germline V gene lookup returns CDR1 SQVTM and CDR2 ANQGSEA. This CDR3 is CSVDLTAGETQYF. CDR3 nucleotide sequence: TGCAGCGTTGATCTCACGGCGGGAGAGACCCAGTACTTC.

This clone has only one observation. The rearrangement joins TRBV6-2 or TRBV6-3 to TRBJ1-1; no clear D gene. V lost 0 bases to trimming and J lost 11 bases, with 22 bases between them. CDR3 length: 16 amino acids. CDR1 and CDR2 from the germline V gene are MNHEY and SVGEGT. For the CDR3, the DNA is TGTGCCAGCAGTTACTCGAAGGCGACGGAGAAGATAGAGGCTTTCTTT. Its protein product is CASSYSKATEKIEAFF.

The chain combines TRBV5-1 with TRBJ2-4; maybe TRBD1 (6 bases). The V end lost 3 bases, the J end lost 0 bases, and 19 bases lay between the germline ends. Germline CDR1 reads SGHRS; CDR2 reads YFSETQ. The CDR3 consists of 18 residues. The CDR3, as DNA: TGCGCCAGCAGCTATAATACGACAGGTACACAAGCCAAAAACATTCAGTACTTC. It translates to CASSYNTTGTQAKNIQYF. The full variable domain, in which reference TRBV5-1 and TRBJ2-4 provide the parts outside the CDR3, is KAGVTQTPRYLIKTRGQQVTLSCSPISGHRSVSWYQQTPGQGLQFLFEYFSETQRNKGNFPGRFSGRQFSNSRSEMNVSTLELGDSALYLCASSYNTTGTQAKNIQYFGAGTRLSVL.

The rearrangement uses TRBV27 and TRBJ2-3, with D maybe TRBD2 (6 bases). Germline loops: CDR1 MNHEY, CDR2 SMNVEV (reference sequence). The CDR3 is 13 amino acids. The germline V and J ends were trimmed by 6 bases and 14 bases, with 21 bases remaining between them. The DNA of the CDR3 is TGTGCCAGCAGACCGATAGCGGTTGATCACCCGTATTTT. It is translated as CASRPIAVDHPYF.

V and J are TRBV5-4 and TRBJ2-1; 10 bases are a match to TRBD2. The germline V gene encodes CDR1 SGHNT and CDR2 YYREEE (reference sequence). The CDR3 has 16 amino acids. V trimming: 4 bases; J trimming: 8 bases; junction bases outside the gene matches: 12. The CDR3 spells CASSPLMASGSDEQFF. CDR3 bases: TGTGCCAGCAGCCCCCTAATGGCTAGCGGGAGTGATGAGCAGTTCTTC.

V is TRBV2 and J is TRBJ2-3; TRBD2 matches at 10 bases. Germline CDR1 SNHLY, CDR2 FYNNEI. V lost 8 bases to trimming and J lost 2 bases; unmatched junction nucleotides: 10. This CDR3 has 16 amino acids. Written as DNA, the CDR3 is TGTGCCAGCCTAACTAGCGGGATACGGATCACAGATACGCAGTATTTT. Translation: CASLTSGIRITDTQYF.

This clone was counted a few times. The rearrangement joins TRBV2 to TRBJ2-5; tentative D call: TRBD1 (7 bases). The CDR3 has 14 residues. V was clipped by 7 bases and J by 5 bases, with 17 bases between them. The germline V gene has CDR1 SNHLY and CDR2 FYNNEI. CDR3 coding DNA: TGTGCCAGCAAGGAGGGGGCGCCCTTGGAGACCCAGTACTTC. Its translation: CASKEGAPLETQYF. Full variable domain (rest looked up from reference TRBV2 and TRBJ2-5): EPEVTQTPSHQVTQMGQEVILRCVPISNHLYFYWYRQILGQKVEFLVSFYNNEISEKSEIFDDQFSVERPDGSNFTLKIRSTKLEDSAMYFCASKEGAPLETQYFGPGTRLLVL.

This sequence joins TRBV7-9 and TRBJ1-2; maybe TRBD1 (6 bases). Trimming removed 7 bases from V and 3 bases from J, with 21 bases in between. There are 16 residues in the CDR3. CDR1 and CDR2 from the germline V gene are SEHNR and FQNEAQ (reference sequence). CDR3 in amino acids: CASTRQAGEAYYGYTF. The CDR3 region has the DNA TGTGCCAGCACTCGACAGGCGGGGGAGGCCTACTATGGCTACACCTTC.

In regard to this clone: The limits of the CDR3 on the DNA are not certain, so only TCRdb's listed CDR3 is given. This chain uses TRBV6-5 with TRBJ1-2; TRBD1, the D gene given by the table, was not confirmed from the DNA. 16 amino acids form the CDR3, both terminal residues included. Germline V gives CDR1 MNHEY, CDR2 SVGAGI. The CDR3 is CASSSSTGERNYGYTF.

The V and J genes are TRBV30 and TRBJ2-1; the match to TRBD2 covers 13 bases. This CDR3 comprises 15 residues. CDR1 is GTSNPN, CDR2 SVGIG, per germline (reference sequence). V lost 0 bases, J lost 7 bases, and 3 bases stayed unmatched. CDR3: CAWSVKLAGGNEQFF. The CDR3 DNA follows: TGTGCCTGGAGTGTAAAACTAGCGGGGGGGAATGAGCAGTTCTTC.

This sequence joins TRBV6-4 and TRBJ2-2; 12 positions agree with TRBD2. Per the germline V gene, CDR1 is MRHNA and CDR2 is SNTAGT. The V segment lost 0 bases and the J segment 7 bases; nucleotides outside the gene matches: 6. The CDR3 runs 17 residues. This chain's CDR3 is CASSDSSTSGSRGELFF. CDR3 nucleotides: TGTGCCAGCAGTGACTCGTCGACTAGCGGGAGTCGCGGGGAGCTGTTTTTT.